One T cell receptor beta chain is described in this entry. The entry originates in a study of patients and donors after allogeneic stem cell transplantation. TCRdb processed the RT-PCR reads anew with MiXCR; each CDR3 protein has one entry. The table records about a million distinct CDR3 sequences, approximately 18% of them present only once. Trimming took off 6 bases at V and 0 bases at J, with 20 bases between the two ends. The CDR3 spans 17 residues. The V and J genes are TRBV12-3 or TRBV12-4 and TRBJ1-1; D is perhaps TRBD1 (6 bases). The sample was blood, either unsorted or a sorted T cell fraction (not recorded which). This clonotype was sampled from a human donor who was either an allogeneic HSCT recipient or a stem cell or donor lymphocyte infusion donor (not recorded which). It is not recorded whose cells these are; they may come from a transplant donor. The CDR3 loop reads CASSYGSGTRLNTEAFF. CDR3 coding DNA: TGTGCCAGCAGCTATGGATCGGGGACAAGGCTGAACACTGAAGCTTTCTTT.